Following are 14 T cell receptor beta chains from one sample sequenced in a study of blood T cells in healthy people across ages. Sample-barcoded 5' priming and a J-beta primer mix drove a second PCR of roughly 7 to 11 cycles. In TCRdb, the 5' RACE reads were re-called with MiXCR into one record per CDR3 protein. This table has about 1,000,000 distinct CDR3 sequences, more than 40% appearing once. Sequenced material: blood. Source of these receptors: a woman in her fifties or sixties in good health.

The CDR3 DNA is TGCAGCGTTATAACGCCTGCGCCGACTAATGAGCAGTACTTC. This translates into CSVITPAPTNEQYF. The chain combines TRBV29-1 with TRBJ2-7; weak D call: TRBD2 (5 bases). Trimming took 5 bases from V and 7 from J, leaving 21 bases between them. The CDR3 is 14 amino acids. CDR1 is SQVTM and CDR2 is ANQGSEA in the germline V gene.

The chain has TRBV27 and TRBJ2-1; TRBD2 matches at 8 bases. Germline V gene data show CDR1 as MNHEY and CDR2 as SMNVEV (reference sequence). V was pared by 5 bases and J by 3 bases, with 9 bases of the junction left unmatched. The CDR3 sequence is 16 residues long. The CDR3 is CASSAGGGRLYNEQFF. As DNA, the CDR3 is TGTGCCAGCAGTGCCGGGGGCGGGAGGCTCTACAATGAGCAGTTCTTC.

There are a few counts of this clonotype. One end of the junction varies from germline; a read error may be responsible. The genes are TRBV12-3 or TRBV12-4 and TRBJ2-5; 9 nucleotides align to TRBD2. This CDR3 has 15 amino acids. In nucleotides, the CDR3 is TGTGCCAGCAGTCTAGCCGCGGGGGGGGTAGAGACCCAGTACTTC. Protein: CASSLAAGGVETQYF.

Only a few counts were recorded for this clonotype. The chain uses TRBV29-1 and TRBJ2-7; the D gene is possibly TRBD1 (5 bases). CDR1 and CDR2 (germline): SQVTM, ANQGSEA. V gave up 4 bases and J gave up 3 bases, with 10 bases separating them. CDR3 size: 12 residues. In DNA form, the CDR3 reads TGCAGCGTTGGGACATCCGTCTACGAGCAGTACTTC. Translated, it gives CSVGTSVYEQYF.

This clonotype was recorded a few times. This rearrangement joins TRBV10-3 to TRBJ1-5; D gene unclear. The germline V gene has CDR1 ENHRY and CDR2 SYGVKD. Trimming pared 0 bases from V and 6 bases from J, leaving 12 bases between. This CDR3 comprises 15 residues. The CDR3 DNA reads as TGTGCCATCAGTGAGTCGGGAAGGCTTTTTCAGCCCCAGCATTTT. Its protein is CAISESGRLFQPQHF.

The chain combines TRBV28 with TRBJ2-7; TRBD1 agrees at 9 bases. The CDR3 is 15 amino acids. Germline V gene sequence: CDR1 MDHEN, CDR2 SYDVKM. V lost 6 bases to trimming and J lost 5 bases; unmatched junction nucleotides: 11. Here the CDR3 DNA reads TGTGCCAGCAGCTGCGTTAGACAGGGGGTAAACGAGCAGTACTTC. Protein: CASSCVRQGVNEQYF. Filled out from reference TRBV28 and TRBJ2-7, the complete variable domain reads DVKVTQSSRYLVKRTGEKVFLECVQDMDHENMFWYRQDPGLGLRLIYFSYDVKMKEKGDIPEGYSVSREKKERFSLILESASTNQTSMYLCASSCVRQGVNEQYFGPGTRLTVT.

V gene TRBV4-1 combines with J gene TRBJ2-7; maybe TRBD2 (5 bases). Germline-derived CDR1 and CDR2 are MGHRA and YSYEKL. The CDR3 totals 16 residues. The V and J ends lost 0 bases and 2 bases respectively, with 14 bases between them. CDR3 sequence reads: CASSQDGRTGTYEQYF. The CDR3 coding sequence is TGCGCCAGCAGCCAAGATGGCCGGACTGGGACCTACGAGCAGTACTTC.

This chain uses TRBV21-1 with TRBJ2-4. TRBV21-1 has pseudogene status. The CDR3 runs to 16 residues. CDR3 DNA sequence: TGTGCCAGCAGCAAAGCGCTGCAGCAGTCCAAAAACATTCAGTACTTC. Protein sequence: CASSKALQQSKNIQYF.

The rearrangement uses TRBV2 and TRBJ2-3, with D possibly TRBD1 on 5 matching bases. V shed 6 bases and J shed 4 bases, with 14 bases lying between them. This CDR3 is 14 amino acids long. CDR1 is SNHLY, CDR2 FYNNEI, per germline. CDR3 protein: CASRDTGVADTQYF. The CDR3 DNA reads TGTGCCAGCAGGGATACAGGTGTGGCAGATACGCAGTATTTT.

Notes on this clonotype: A much more abundant neighbour one base away suggests this may be a read error. J is TRBJ2-7 and V is TRBV6-1; D is ambiguous. The CDR3 covers 14 residues. Between the trimmed V and J ends, which lost 4 bases and 5 bases, there was a span of 15 bases. Germline V gene data show CDR1 as MNHNS and CDR2 as SASEGT. The chain's CDR3 is CASSVTEVANEQYF. CDR3 in DNA: TGTGCCAGCAGTGTGACCGAGGTGGCTAACGAGCAGTACTTC.

This rearrangement joins TRBV7-9 to TRBJ2-1; 8 nucleotides line up with TRBD2. The end of the DNA fits TRBJ2-7 better, so the J call may be wrong. Germline assignment: CDR1 SEHNR and CDR2 FQNEAQ (reference sequence). CDR3 size: 14 residues. The CDR3 here is CASTQSGGYNEQYF. CDR3 DNA: TGTGCCAGCACCCAGAGCGGGGGCTACAATGAGCAGTACTTC.

V and J are TRBV7-9 and TRBJ2-4, with D hard to call. Trimming removed 3 bases from V and 1 base from J, with 10 bases in between. CDR1 and CDR2 from the germline V gene are SEHNR and FQNEAQ (reference sequence). CDR3 length: 15 residues. The CDR3 DNA reads as TGTGCCAGCAGCTTGGATGGGGTTGCCAAAAACATTCAGTACTTC. The encoded protein is CASSLDGVAKNIQYF.

For the CDR3, the DNA is TGCAGTGCTAGAGTCTCCGGGACCGACGATCAGGAGCAGTACTTC. Its translation: CSARVSGTDDQEQYF. The chain couples TRBV20-1 to TRBJ2-7, with D perhaps matching TRBD1 or TRBD2 (5 bases each). The germline V and J ends were trimmed by 1 base and 7 bases, with 20 bases remaining between them. This CDR3 has 15 amino acids. The germline V gene encodes CDR1 DFQATT and CDR2 SNEGSKA (reference sequence).

The CDR3 region has the DNA TGTGCCAGCATCCCCGGGACTAGAGGGGGGGAGCAGTACTTC. It codes for CASIPGTRGGEQYF. The V call is TRBV6-5, the J call TRBJ2-1; 8 nucleotides agree with TRBD2. The end of the DNA fits TRBJ2-7 better, so the J call may be wrong. The CDR3 is 14 residues long. CDR1 and CDR2 (germline): MNHEY, SVGAGI.